This entry describes one T cell receptor (beta chain). The antigen is not known. At one boundary the junction diverges from the germline segment, which might be a read error. This entry comes from a study of T cell responses to AZD1222 COVID-19 vaccine. Study outcomes and limitations: Nearly half of spike-specific TCRs reportedly go after variant regions that carry no mutations. Seropositive at baseline were only a handful of AZD1222 recipients. Possibly, clonal diversity was underestimated; donors were largely white British and included more females.

Some clones are missing from TCRdb's copy, which holds only in-frame ones; the method was immunoSEQ multiplex PCR. This sample yields around 78,000 clones, of which over 85% are seen a single time; 4% to 5% belongs to the top ten. Germline loops: CDR1 SGHAT, CDR2 FQNNGV. This CDR3 contains 11 residues. The sequence was collected from an adult in good health. The sequencing used peripheral blood, collected on day 0 of AZD1222 vaccination. The chain has TRBV11-2 and TRBJ1-1; D remains ambiguous. CDR3 in amino acids: CASSLEHEAFF. For the CDR3, the DNA is TGTGCCAGCAGCCTAGAGCACGAAGCTTTCTTT. The full variable domain, rest sourced from reference TRBV11-2 and TRBJ1-1, is EAGVAQSPRYKIIEKRQSVAFWCNPISGHATLYWYQQILGQGPKLLIQFQNNGVVDDSQLPKDRFSAERLKGVDSTLKIQPAKLEDSAVYLCASSLEHEAFFGQGTRLTVV.